These T cell receptor beta chains were read from a single sample in a study of naive CD8 T cells in extremely preterm neonates. Assay: immunoSEQ multiplex PCR; the TCRdb copy retains only in-frame clones and omits some. The repertoire holds 5,000 to 6,500 clones, with around 97% as singletons. Sample: naive CD8+ T cells from blood. The receptors here all came from a human donor in good health. CDR3s leave out the opening cysteine and the closing phenylalanine or tryptophan. The order of the fields is J gene, V gene, CDR3 protein.

>TRBJ2-7|TRBV7-2
ASSLVPTSGSGQY
>TRBJ1-3|TRBV7-2
ASSLRTVGDSGNTIY
>TRBJ1-2|TRBV5-6
ASSRQLANYGYT
>TRBJ2-3|TRBV7-2
ASSLTADTQY
>TRBJ2-2|TRBV4-3
ASSQGRLYTGELF
>TRBJ2-7|TRBV6-1
ASRPGQGGYEQY
>TRBJ1-4|TRBV7-9
ASSLIQLSTNEKLF
>TRBJ1-2|TRBV7-2
ASSPERGSDGYT
>TRBJ2-2|TRBV18
ASSPPTGTTGELF
>TRBJ1-1|TRBV6-5
ASSYRGRNTEAF
>TRBJ1-2|TRBV7-9
ASSTLGGPLIGGYT
>TRBJ2-1|TRBV5-4
ASSLAVLAGTRNEQF
>TRBJ2-2|TRBV27
ASSLFTGGRHTGELF
>TRBJ1-2|TRBV4-3
ASSQVSGDGYT
>TRBJ1-4|TRBV4-1
ASSLPTTNEKLF
>TRBJ2-3|TRBV4-2
ASSQVFAPGLAGVGTDTQY
>TRBJ2-3|TRBV7-3
ASSPRRADTQY
>TRBJ2-5|TRBV18
ASSPGHQETQY
>TRBJ1-5|TRBV5-5
ASSLNGGGNQPQH
>TRBJ2-5|TRBV5-4
ASSRRGGTETQY
>TRBJ2-5|TRBV6-1
ASSDLRGETQY
>TRBJ1-6|TRBV27
ASSLNVWSSYNSPLH
>TRBJ2-3|TRBV19
ASTPSGQNTDTQY
>TRBJ2-3|TRBV27
ASSSGLQGVTDTQY
>TRBJ2-5|TRBV5-1
ASSWPGETQY
>TRBJ1-1|TRBV5-6
ASSPLGIREGTEAF
>TRBJ1-1|TRBV18
ASSPTTWNTEAF
>TRBJ2-1|TRBV28
ASSLGGTGYNEQF
>TRBJ1-2|TRBV7-3
ASSLGQSEGYT
>TRBJ2-7|TRBV18
ASSSDRDEQY
>TRBJ1-4|TRBV7-9
ASSPHPRGEKLF
>TRBJ1-5|TRBV30
AWSLGQRNQPQH
>TRBJ2-1|TRBV2
ASSDRLAGVSSREQF
>TRBJ2-3|TRBV6-1
ASSEAGRRGDTQY
>TRBJ2-5|TRBV4-2
ASSLRAAGRGETQY